The rows below give T cell receptor beta chains drawn from one sample of a study of T-cell memory formation after mild COVID-19. TCRdb re-called the 5' RACE reads with MiXCR, one entry per CDR3 protein. The sample lists over 350,000 distinct CDR3 sequences, roughly 15% seen once, with 20% to 25% in the top ten. Material: PBMCs or a T cell subset sorted from them (not recorded which). Receptors originate from a young man who had mild COVID-19 (a few samples of this study predate the infection). Cell type and time point are not known. The CDR3 runs from the conserved cysteine through the conserved F or W. D genes are given only for firm matches. Some rows have no size entry. The others give once, few or many, or a class for an expanded clone.

v_call	j_call	clone_size	d_call	cdr3_nt	cdr3_aa
TRBV12-3/TRBV12-4	TRBJ1-6	few	-	TGTGCCAGCAGTAGCACAGGGTTTGGTTCACCCCTCCACTTT	CASSSTGFGSPLHF
TRBV5-1	TRBJ2-2	few	-	TGCGCCAGCAGCTTGGCCGGGGTGCAGGGCCCGTCCGGGGAGCTGTTTTTT	CASSLAGVQGPSGELFF
TRBV6-5	TRBJ2-1	-	-	TGTGCCAGCAGTTTCGACAGGAGGGGCTACAATGAGCAGTTCTTC	CASSFDRRGYNEQFF
TRBV28	TRBJ1-5	few	TRBD1	TGTGCCAGCAGGTGGGGACAGGGCGGCAATCAGCCCCAGCATTTT	CASRWGQGGNQPQHF
TRBV7-9	TRBJ2-3	-	-	TGTGCCAGCAGCTCAATAGGGGCGCAGGTTACTAGCACAGATACGCAGTATTTT	CASSSIGAQVTSTDTQYF
TRBV5-1	TRBJ2-1	few	-	TGCGCCAGCAGCTTGTTCGGGGCTCTCAATGAGCAGTTCTTC	CASSLFGALNEQFF
TRBV25-1	TRBJ2-1	-	TRBD2	TGTGCCAGCAGTCGCGGGGGGGATAATGAGCAGTTCTTC	CASSRGGDNEQFF
TRBV20-1	TRBJ2-5	-	-	TGCAGTGCTAGAGATATTGACTCCAAGGGGGTTTTGACCCAGTACTTC	CSARDIDSKGVLTQYF
TRBV7-3	TRBJ2-2	many	-	TGTGCCAGCAGGCCGTCCAGGGGGAACACCGGGGAGCTGTTTTTT	CASRPSRGNTGELFF
TRBV4-1	TRBJ1-2	-	-	TGCGCCAGCCGCGCCCCGGGTGGCTACACCTTC	CASRAPGGYTF
TRBV11-2	TRBJ2-1	-	-	TGTGCCAGCAGCCCCCCCCTGGGTGAGCAGTTCTTC	CASSPPLGEQFF
TRBV7-9	TRBJ2-5	-	-	TGTGCCAGCAGCCTATCGGGAAACTACCAAGAGACCCAGTACTTC	CASSLSGNYQETQYF
TRBV20-1	TRBJ2-3	few	-	TGCAGTGCTAGGCCCCAGGATACGCAGTATTTT	CSARPQDTQYF
TRBV6-5	TRBJ1-1	few	-	TGTGCCAGCAGTTACTCGATAGCGGTGAACACTGAAGCTTTCTTT	CASSYSIAVNTEAFF
TRBV19	TRBJ2-7	few	-	TGTGCCAGTAGTATGGGCGGGTACTCCTACGAGCAGTACTTC	CASSMGGYSYEQYF
TRBV7-8	TRBJ2-5	-	-	TGTGCCAGCAGCACCGTCGACGGACAATCCCAGTACTTC	CASSTVDGQSQYF
TRBV28	TRBJ2-5	few	-	TGTGCCAGCAGCTCCCCTTCATGGGGGGCGTACGGGACCCAGTACTTC	CASSSPSWGAYGTQYF
TRBV4-2	TRBJ1-5	-	-	TGTGCCAGCAGCCAGGTGCAGGGAAGCAATCAGCCCCAGCATTTT	CASSQVQGSNQPQHF
TRBV20-1	TRBJ2-5	-	-	TGCAGTGCCACCCTCACCTTCGAGACCCAGTACTTC	CSATLTFETQYF
TRBV4-2	TRBJ2-5	-	TRBD2	TGTGCCAGCAGCCAAGAGCCAGCGGGGGCGTACAAAGAGACCCAGTACTTC	CASSQEPAGAYKETQYF
TRBV11-2	TRBJ2-5	few	-	TGTGCCAGCAGCCCTCAAGGGGAAGAGACCCAGTACTTC	CASSPQGEETQYF
TRBV7-9	TRBJ1-2	-	TRBD1	TGTGCCAGCAGCACCAGACAGGGTTCTATGGGCTATGGCTACACCTTC	CASSTRQGSMGYGYTF
TRBV7-9	TRBJ1-4	-	-	TGTGCCAGCAGCTTACCCCTCCTAGGGCCTGAAAAACTGTTTTTT	CASSLPLLGPEKLFF
TRBV12-3/TRBV12-4	TRBJ2-6	few	-	TGTGCCAGCACTCCCGCGGGCTCTGGGGCCAACGTCCTGACTTTC	CASTPAGSGANVLTF
TRBV7-3	TRBJ1-5	few	TRBD1	TGTGCCAGCACAGGGGGGGCGGATAGCAATCAGCCCCAGCATTTT	CASTGGADSNQPQHF
TRBV4-3	TRBJ2-6	-	-	TGCGCCAGCAGCCAACAAAGGGGATCTGGGGCCAACGTCCTGACTTTC	CASSQQRGSGANVLTF
TRBV4-3	TRBJ2-7	few	TRBD2	TGCGCCAGCAGCCAAGAAGTAGCGGGGGGAACCTACGAGCAGTACTTC	CASSQEVAGGTYEQYF
TRBV3-1	TRBJ1-5	many	TRBD1	TGTGCCAGCAGCCCAGGACAGGGTCATCGTCAGCCCCAGCATTTT	CASSPGQGHRQPQHF
TRBV3-1	TRBJ1-2	few	-	TGTGCCAGCAGCCAAGGCCTAACTGGTTATGGCTACACCTTC	CASSQGLTGYGYTF
TRBV2	TRBJ2-1	few	TRBD2	TGTGCCAGCAGTGATCCGAGCGGGGTTCCCAATGAGCAGTTCTTC	CASSDPSGVPNEQFF
TRBV7-8	TRBJ1-5	-	-	TGTGCCAGCAGCGATACAGGGAGGGCGGCTCAGCCCCAGCATTTT	CASSDTGRAAQPQHF
TRBV7-8	TRBJ2-3	-	TRBD2	TGTGCCAGCAGCTTAGGGACTAGCGGAGCCACAGATACGCAGTATTTT	CASSLGTSGATDTQYF
TRBV29-1	TRBJ1-2	once	-	TGCAGCGTTGAACACTATGGCTACACCTTC	CSVEHYGYTF
TRBV20-1	TRBJ1-5	few	TRBD1	TGCAGTGCTCGGACAGGGGAGAGCAATCAGCCCCAGCATTTT	CSARTGESNQPQHF
TRBV4-2	TRBJ1-5	-	TRBD1	TGTGCCAGCAGTCAGGGGGCTCAGCCCCAGCATTTT	CASSQGAQPQHF
TRBV9	TRBJ2-3	-	-	TGTGCCAGCAGCGTAGGTGCTCTAGCTAAAGATACGCAGTATTTT	CASSVGALAKDTQYF
TRBV9	TRBJ2-5	-	-	TGTGCCAGCAGCGTAGGGCTACCGGGGACCCAGTACTTC	CASSVGLPGTQYF
TRBV20-1	TRBJ1-2	-	-	TGCAGTGCTAGAGGTCCGGTAGGGGACTATGGCTACACCTTC	CSARGPVGDYGYTF
TRBV4-1	TRBJ1-4	few	-	TGCGCCAGCAGCCAAGTCGGAGGCCCCAAGATTTTTTCAACTAATGAAAAACTGTTTTTT	CASSQVGGPKIFSTNEKLFF
TRBV6-4	TRBJ2-3	many	-	TGTGCCAGCAGTGAAGGACTAAAGGGGACAGATACGCAGTATTTT	CASSEGLKGTDTQYF
TRBV5-4	TRBJ1-2	-	-	TGTGCCAGCAGCCCCGCCTGGGGCACCTATGGCTACACCTTC	CASSPAWGTYGYTF
TRBV20-1	TRBJ1-2	-	-	TGCAGTGCTAGCGATGGAAAAGGGGGCTACACCTTC	CSASDGKGGYTF
TRBV4-1	TRBJ1-6	few	-	TGCGCCAGCAGCCAAGAACCGGGGGAAGGATCCTATAATTCACCCCTCCACTTT	CASSQEPGEGSYNSPLHF
TRBV4-1	TRBJ2-1	-	-	TGCGCCAGCAGGTCCCTGCGGAAGGGTGAGCAGTTCTTC	CASRSLRKGEQFF
TRBV7-9	TRBJ2-5	few	TRBD2	TGTGCCAGCAGCCACAACGACGTCCTGACTAGCGGGGGGGAAGAGACCCAGTACTTC	CASSHNDVLTSGGEETQYF
TRBV20-1	TRBJ2-3	few	-	TGCAGTGCTAGAACCGGCGGGGGCACAGATACGCAGTATTTT	CSARTGGGTDTQYF
TRBV5-1	TRBJ2-5	few	-	TGCGCCAGCAGCCTCGGTTCGGGGGCCGTGGAGACCCAGTACTTC	CASSLGSGAVETQYF
TRBV9	TRBJ1-2	-	TRBD1	TGTGCCAGCAGCCCGACCACGGGACAGGGCTCCTTCTATGGCTACACCTTC	CASSPTTGQGSFYGYTF
TRBV5-1	TRBJ2-3	-	-	TGCGCCAGCAGCTTGGGTGGGGCTTGGGATACGCAGTATTTT	CASSLGGAWDTQYF